This T cell receptor (beta chain) was documented in a study of CD8 T cells in ankylosing spondylitis. Overall study findings and caveats: Several of the motif variants were reported before in synovial fluid and blood from reactive arthritis. It was reported that disease-linked clones were significantly enriched in matched ankylosing spondylitis synovial fluid.

Libraries of TCR beta came from quantitative 5'-RACE with molecular barcodes. TCRdb ran MiXCR on the 5' RACE reads and lists one entry per CDR3 protein. The sample has about 280,000 distinct CDR3 sequences, 20% seen once. CDR1 and CDR2 (germline): DFQATT, SNEGSKA (reference sequence). CDR3 length: 14 amino acids. The ends lost 1 base at V and 4 bases at J; junction bases unmatched: 6. This clonotype has at least ten counts. Its antigen is undetermined. The specimen sequenced was blood, either unsorted or a sorted T cell fraction (not recorded which). This TCR was sampled from a male donor with ankylosing spondylitis or in good health (not recorded which). V gene TRBV20-1 combines with J gene TRBJ2-7; 8 bases line up with TRBD1. CDR3 region: CSARGPWTGYEQYV. The CDR3 nucleotides read TGCAGTGCTAGAGGGCCCTGGACAGGGTACGAGCAGTACGTC.